These T cell receptor beta chains were read from a single sample in a study of shared clonotypes between healthy human individuals. Data came from immunoSEQ multiplex PCR; TCRdb stores just in-frame clones and leaves some out. The table includes fewer than 100,000 clones, 65% to 70% detected once. Sequenced input: memory CD8+ T cells sorted from blood. These TCRs come from a man aged 30 to 39 in good health. CDR3s include the opening cysteine and the closing phenylalanine or tryptophan. A D gene is named only where the DNA matches it firmly. Size tells how often a clone was seen (once, few, many) or the class of an expanded clone, and some rows leave it out.

>-|TRBD2|TRBJ2-3|TRBV9
CASSVRGSTDTQYF
TGTGCCAGCAGCGTGCGGGGGAGCACAGATACGCAGTATTTT
>-|TRBD2|TRBJ2-1|TRBV5-6
CASSSRRTSGSGEQFF
TGTGCCAGCAGCTCCCGGCGGACTAGCGGGTCGGGCGAGCAGTTCTTC
>-|-|TRBJ2-7|TRBV27
CASGEMYYEQYF
TGTGCCAGCGGTGAGATGTACTACGAGCAGTACTTC
>many|-|TRBJ2-1|TRBV28
CASSLLDYEQFF
TGTGCCAGCAGTTTACTAGACTATGAGCAGTTCTTC
>-|-|TRBJ1-1|TRBV7-6
CASSFGANTEAFF
TGTGCCAGCAGCTTTGGAGCGAACACTGAAGCTTTCTTT
>once|-|TRBJ2-3|TRBV7-2
CASSSSSGTYF
TGTGCCAGCAGCTCCTCCTCCGGGACATACTTT
>-|-|TRBJ2-1|TRBV25-1
CASSAPGRVYNEQFF
TGTGCCAGCAGTGCTCCCGGGAGAGTCTACAATGAGCAGTTCTTC
>few|TRBD1|TRBJ2-3|TRBV19
CASSIVGTGETDTQYF
TGTGCCAGTAGTATTGTCGGGACAGGGGAGACAGATACGCAGTATTTT
>-|-|TRBJ2-7|TRBV27
CASSRTRSYEQYF
TGTGCCAGCAGCCGAACACGCTCCTACGAGCAGTACTTC
>-|-|TRBJ1-3|TRBV5-5
CASSLGRGAGGNTIYF
TGTGCCAGCAGCTTGGGAAGGGGCGCCGGTGGAAACACCATATATTTT
>few|-|TRBJ2-2|TRBV25-1
CASRKGTYTGELFF
TGTGCCAGCAGAAAAGGGACATACACCGGGGAGCTGTTTTTT
>once|-|TRBJ2-5|TRBV6-5
CASSYRGRGETQYF
TGTGCCAGCAGTTACCGGGGACGAGGAGAGACCCAGTACTTC
>-|-|TRBJ2-3|TRBV11-2
CASRGLNTQYF
TGTGCCAGCAGGGGCCTCAATACGCAGTATTTT
>few|-|TRBJ1-2|TRBV28
CASSPLDGGYGYTF
TGTGCCAGCAGCCCCCTGGACGGTGGATATGGCTACACCTTC
>few|-|TRBJ2-7|TRBV6-5
CASSPYTGEQYF
TGTGCCAGCAGTCCCTATACGGGCGAGCAGTACTTC
>-|-|TRBJ2-7|TRBV27
CASSTSGSSYEQYF
TGTGCCAGCAGCACCAGCGGAAGCTCCTACGAGCAGTACTTC
>few|-|TRBJ2-3|TRBV9
CASSVEGSTDTQYF
TGTGCCAGCAGCGTAGAAGGAAGCACAGATACGCAGTATTTT
>-|-|TRBJ2-1|TRBV9
CASSGGSSYNEQFF
TGTGCCAGCAGCGGGGGGAGCTCCTACAATGAGCAGTTCTTC
>-|TRBD2|TRBJ2-7|TRBV5-4
CASSTTAGTSSYEQYF
TGTGCCAGCAGCACCACCGCCGGGACTAGCTCCTACGAGCAGTACTTC
>-|-|TRBJ1-1|TRBV18
CASSPYEQGVEAFF
TGTGCCAGCTCACCTTATGAACAGGGCGTTGAAGCTTTCTTT
>-|-|TRBJ1-1|TRBV9
CASSVDGMNTEAFF
TGTGCCAGCAGCGTCGACGGCATGAACACTGAAGCTTTCTTT
>few|-|TRBJ2-5|TRBV6-1
CASSERLEASETQYF
TGTGCCAGCAGTGAGAGGCTTGAGGCTTCGGAGACCCAGTACTTC
>-|TRBD2|TRBJ2-1|TRBV13
CASSLGLSTSENNEQFF
TGTGCCAGCAGCTTAGGCCTGTCGACTAGCGAGAACAATGAGCAGTTCTTC
>-|-|TRBJ1-3|TRBV7-2
CASIQSRTSRNTIYF
TGTGCCAGCATTCAATCGAGGACGAGTAGAAACACCATATATTTT
>-|TRBD2|TRBJ2-1|TRBV11-3
CASSLVSAGGEQFF
TGTGCCAGCAGCTTAGTTTCTGCGGGAGGTGAGCAGTTCTTC
>-|TRBD2|TRBJ2-7|TRBV7-6
CASSQLAGVDYEQYF
TGTGCCAGCAGCCAACTAGCGGGAGTTGACTACGAGCAGTACTTC
>-|-|TRBJ1-1|TRBV6-6
CASSFSGSEAFF
TGTGCCAGCAGTTTCTCTGGGTCTGAAGCTTTCTTT
>few|TRBD1|TRBJ2-1|TRBV10-2
CASSEEGQYTYEQFF
TGCGCCAGCAGTGAGGAGGGACAGTATACCTATGAGCAGTTCTTC
>-|-|TRBJ1-1|TRBV7-8
CASSLEGNTEAFF
TGTGCCAGCAGCTTAGAGGGAAACACTGAAGCTTTCTTT
>-|-|TRBJ2-3|TRBV28
CASSYNTEIGSTDTQYF
TGTGCCAGCAGCTACAATACAGAGATTGGGAGCACAGATACGCAGTATTTT
>-|TRBD2|TRBJ2-2|TRBV27
CASSFGLAGGNTGELFF
TGTGCCAGCAGTTTCGGACTAGCGGGAGGGAACACCGGGGAGCTGTTTTTT
>-|-|TRBJ1-2|TRBV18
CASSPRSPGGYTF
TGTGCCAGCTCACCAAGGTCGCCCGGGGGCTACACCTTC
>-|-|TRBJ2-5|TRBV5-4
CASSLLDEETQYF
TGTGCCAGCAGCTTACTCGACGAAGAGACCCAGTACTTC
>many|TRBD2|TRBJ2-7|TRBV28
CASSTSGSSYEQYF
TGTGCCAGCAGCACTAGCGGGAGCTCCTACGAGCAGTACTTC
>-|TRBD2|TRBJ2-5|TRBV7-9
CASSLSGGEETQYF
TGTGCCAGCAGCCTAAGTGGGGGGGAGGAGACCCAGTACTTC
>-|-|TRBJ2-7|TRBV9
CASSVASGYTYEQYF
TGTGCCAGCAGCGTAGCGTCAGGGTATACCTACGAGCAGTACTTC
>few|TRBD2|TRBJ2-3|TRBV25-1
CASSSSGSTDTQYF
TGTGCCAGCAGTTCTAGCGGGAGCACAGATACGCAGTATTTT
>once|-|TRBJ1-4|TRBV7-9
CASSLAGGSLFF
TGTGCCAGCAGCTTAGCTGGGGGCTCACTGTTTTTT
>-|TRBD2|TRBJ2-3|TRBV30
CAFSGGSTDTQYF
TGTGCCTTTAGCGGGGGCAGCACAGATACGCAGTATTTT
>-|-|TRBJ1-3|TRBV15
CATSQRPISGNTIYF
TGTGCCACCAGCCAAAGACCCATCTCTGGAAACACCATATATTTT
>few|-|TRBJ1-1|TRBV14
CASSQLDAKYTEAFF
TGTGCCAGCAGCCAACTCGATGCGAAATACACTGAAGCTTTCTTT
>-|-|TRBJ2-1|TRBV27
CASSLKPEDSFLYNEQFF
TGTGCCAGCAGTTTAAAGCCCGAGGACAGTTTTCTTTACAATGAGCAGTTCTTC
>-|-|TRBJ2-1|TRBV2
CASSEESVVGEQFF
TGTGCCAGCAGTGAAGAGTCCGTTGTGGGTGAGCAGTTCTTC
>many|TRBD1|TRBJ1-4|TRBV6-1
CASSVGQGGNEKLFF
TGTGCCAGCAGTGTAGGACAGGGCGGTAATGAAAAACTGTTTTTT
>-|TRBD2|TRBJ2-1|TRBV9
CASSAGTSGRFPYNEQFF
TGTGCCAGCAGCGCCGGGACTAGCGGGAGGTTTCCCTACAATGAGCAGTTCTTC